This T cell receptor beta chain was recorded in a study of blood T cell repertoires in COVID-19. At the level of the study: The United States, Italy and Spain were the sources of the acute and convalescent COVID-19 samples. PBMCs, B-cell-depleted T cells, or T cells provided the cDNA or gDNA that made up the material.

Authors' methods: Quantification of nucleated cells was approximated via reference gene primer amplification. TCRdb's table, derived via immunoSEQ multiplex PCR, lists solely in-frame clones and lacks some. V, J and clone size were drawn from that table, and D and trimming were deduced from the DNA. Here the sample spans 100,000 to 150,000 clones, more than 70% being singletons. From germline, CDR1 is LNHDA and CDR2 SQIVND (reference sequence). This CDR3 has 15 amino acids. V was clipped by 0 bases and J by 1 base, with 8 bases between them. The sequence derives from a woman between 25 and 40 years old who had recovered from COVID-19. The specimen was peripheral blood. The chain joins TRBV19 to TRBJ2-3, with D possibly being TRBD1 (5 bases). DNA of the CDR3: TGTGCCAGTAGTATAGACAGGGTTGGCACAGATACGCAGTATTTT. Amino acids: CASSIDRVGTDTQYF.